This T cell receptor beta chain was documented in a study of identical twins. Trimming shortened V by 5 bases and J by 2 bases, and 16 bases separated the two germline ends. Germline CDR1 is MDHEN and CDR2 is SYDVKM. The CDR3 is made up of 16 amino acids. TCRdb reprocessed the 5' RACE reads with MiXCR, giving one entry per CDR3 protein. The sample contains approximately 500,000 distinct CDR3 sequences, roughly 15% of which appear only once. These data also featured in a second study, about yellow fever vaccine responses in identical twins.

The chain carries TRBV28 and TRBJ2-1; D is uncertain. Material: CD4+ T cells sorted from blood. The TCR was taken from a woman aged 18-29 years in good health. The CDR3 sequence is CASSPGWEQPYNEQFF. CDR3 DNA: TGTGCCAGCAGTCCGGGTTGGGAACAGCCCTACAATGAGCAGTTCTTC.